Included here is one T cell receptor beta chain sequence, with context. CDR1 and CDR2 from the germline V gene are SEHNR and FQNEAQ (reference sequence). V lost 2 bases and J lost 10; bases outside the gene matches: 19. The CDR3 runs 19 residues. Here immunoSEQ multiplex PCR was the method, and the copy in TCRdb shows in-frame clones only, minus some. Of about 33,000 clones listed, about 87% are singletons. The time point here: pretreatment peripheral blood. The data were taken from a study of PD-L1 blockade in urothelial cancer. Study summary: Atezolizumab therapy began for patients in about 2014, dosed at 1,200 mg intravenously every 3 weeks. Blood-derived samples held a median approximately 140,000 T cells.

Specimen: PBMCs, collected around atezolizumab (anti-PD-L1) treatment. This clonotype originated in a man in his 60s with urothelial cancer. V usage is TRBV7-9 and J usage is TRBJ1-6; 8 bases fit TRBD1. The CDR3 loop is CASSLFEARSGTGSSPLHF. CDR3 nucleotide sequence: TGTGCCAGCAGCTTATTTGAAGCGAGGTCCGGGACAGGCAGCTCACCCCTCCACTTT.